These T cell receptor beta chains were read from a single sample in a study of control samples from healthy donors and cancer patients. Sequenced by immunoSEQ multiplex PCR; TCRdb stores in-frame clones only, minus some. The data show around 100,000 clones, roughly 87% seen once. Sequenced: blood. Every receptor here comes from a woman between 50 and 59 years old in good health. CDR3s include the opening cysteine and the closing phenylalanine or tryptophan. A D gene is named only where the DNA matches it firmly. Only part of the rows carry a size: once, few, many, or a class if the clone is expanded.

clone size: -
V gene: TRBV30
J gene: TRBJ2-7
D gene: TRBD2
CDR3 DNA: TGTGCCTGGAGTCGAAAAGCGGGGGCGAACTACTACGAGCAGTACTTC
CDR3 protein: CAWSRKAGANYYEQYF

clone size: -
V gene: TRBV28
J gene: TRBJ2-1
D gene: -
CDR3 DNA: TGTGCCAGCAGTTTCGGAAACAATGAGCAGTTCTTC
CDR3 protein: CASSFGNNEQFF

clone size: -
V gene: TRBV9
J gene: TRBJ2-2
D gene: TRBD1
CDR3 DNA: TGTGCCAGCAGCGCCCCGGCGACAGGGGGTGACACCGGGGAGCTGTTTTTT
CDR3 protein: CASSAPATGGDTGELFF

clone size: -
V gene: TRBV5-6
J gene: TRBJ2-3
D gene: -
CDR3 DNA: TGTGCCAGCCGTCGCCGGGGGGCAGGTCACTTCACTAGCACAGATACGCAGTATTTT
CDR3 protein: CASRRRGAGHFTSTDTQYF

clone size: -
V gene: TRBV24-1
J gene: TRBJ2-7
D gene: TRBD1
CDR3 DNA: TGCCGAAGCGGGGGACAGGGGGCCTACGAGCAGTACTTC
CDR3 protein: CRSGGQGAYEQYF

clone size: -
V gene: TRBV6-5
J gene: TRBJ2-5
D gene: -
CDR3 DNA: TGTGCCAGCAGACAGGTAGACCAAGAGACCCAGTACTTC
CDR3 protein: CASRQVDQETQYF

clone size: -
V gene: TRBV9
J gene: TRBJ1-2
D gene: -
CDR3 DNA: TGTGCCAGCAGCGTGTATAGGGAGTCAGGAGATGGCTACACCTTC
CDR3 protein: CASSVYRESGDGYTF

clone size: -
V gene: TRBV15
J gene: TRBJ1-4
D gene: -
CDR3 DNA: TGTGCCACACAGTATTCATTTGAAGAAAAACTGTTTTTT
CDR3 protein: CATQYSFEEKLFF

clone size: -
V gene: TRBV14
J gene: TRBJ2-5
D gene: TRBD1
CDR3 DNA: TGTGCCAGCAGCCAAGTAGACAGGGGCGAAGAGACCCAGTACTTC
CDR3 protein: CASSQVDRGEETQYF

clone size: -
V gene: TRBV18
J gene: TRBJ1-6
D gene: TRBD1
CDR3 DNA: TGTGCCAGCTCACCACGAAGGACAGGGGCCGATAATTCACCCCTCCACTTT
CDR3 protein: CASSPRRTGADNSPLHF

clone size: -
V gene: TRBV19
J gene: TRBJ1-6
D gene: TRBD1
CDR3 DNA: TGTGCCAGTAGTATACAGGGGGATAATTCACCCCTCCACTTT
CDR3 protein: CASSIQGDNSPLHF

clone size: -
V gene: TRBV27
J gene: TRBJ2-1
D gene: -
CDR3 DNA: TGTGCCAGCAGCCTCTCCGAGGCCAATGAGCAGTTCTTC
CDR3 protein: CASSLSEANEQFF

clone size: -
V gene: TRBV4-3
J gene: TRBJ1-1
D gene: -
CDR3 DNA: TGCGCCAGCAGCCCAAGAAAAGTGGTGGGTGAAGCTTTCTTT
CDR3 protein: CASSPRKVVGEAFF

clone size: -
V gene: TRBV29-1
J gene: TRBJ2-3
D gene: -
CDR3 DNA: TGCAGCGGACGGGGTTTGGTAGATACGCAGTATTTT
CDR3 protein: CSGRGLVDTQYF

clone size: -
V gene: TRBV27
J gene: TRBJ1-1
D gene: -
CDR3 DNA: TGTGCCAGCTCGCGCGGGAACACTGAAGCTTTCTTT
CDR3 protein: CASSRGNTEAFF

clone size: -
V gene: TRBV19
J gene: TRBJ1-4
D gene: -
CDR3 DNA: TGTGCCAGTAGTTGGGACAATTCTAATGAAAAACTGTTTTTT
CDR3 protein: CASSWDNSNEKLFF

clone size: -
V gene: TRBV20-1
J gene: TRBJ2-1
D gene: -
CDR3 DNA: TGCAGTGCTAGATTAGATTATGAGCAGTTCTTC
CDR3 protein: CSARLDYEQFF

clone size: -
V gene: TRBV5-4
J gene: TRBJ1-1
D gene: -
CDR3 DNA: TGTGCCAGCAGCCTCTGGACCAACACTGAAGCTTTCTTT
CDR3 protein: CASSLWTNTEAFF

clone size: -
V gene: TRBV19
J gene: TRBJ2-4
D gene: -
CDR3 DNA: TGTGCCAGTAGTGGGGGTCGGGAAGCCAAAAACATTCAGTACTTC
CDR3 protein: CASSGGREAKNIQYF

clone size: -
V gene: TRBV11-2
J gene: TRBJ1-1
D gene: TRBD1
CDR3 DNA: TGTGCCAGCAGCTTATATGGACAGGGCGGCACTGAAGCTTTCTTT
CDR3 protein: CASSLYGQGGTEAFF

clone size: few
V gene: TRBV27
J gene: TRBJ2-7
D gene: -
CDR3 DNA: TGTGCCAGCAGTTTTTGGTCGGGTTCCTCCTACGAGCAGTACTTC
CDR3 protein: CASSFWSGSSYEQYF

clone size: -
V gene: TRBV24-1
J gene: TRBJ2-3
D gene: TRBD2
CDR3 DNA: TGTGCCACCAGTGATCCGCCGGGTAGCGGGGCCCATGCAGATACGCAGTATTTT
CDR3 protein: CATSDPPGSGAHADTQYF

clone size: -
V gene: TRBV2
J gene: TRBJ2-7
D gene: TRBD1
CDR3 DNA: TGTGCCAGCAAGCGACAGGGGGATGCCTACGAGCAGTACTTC
CDR3 protein: CASKRQGDAYEQYF

clone size: -
V gene: TRBV5-6
J gene: TRBJ1-1
D gene: TRBD1
CDR3 DNA: TGTGCCAGCAGCTTGTGGACAGGGGGTTCGACTGAAGCTTTCTTT
CDR3 protein: CASSLWTGGSTEAFF

clone size: -
V gene: TRBV19
J gene: TRBJ1-3
D gene: -
CDR3 DNA: TGTGCCAGTACTCAGACAGGTGGAAACACCATATATTTT
CDR3 protein: CASTQTGGNTIYF

clone size: -
V gene: TRBV27
J gene: TRBJ1-6
D gene: TRBD1
CDR3 DNA: TGTGCCAGCAGTGCTAAGGACAGGGGGCTTAATTCACCCCTCCACTTT
CDR3 protein: CASSAKDRGLNSPLHF

clone size: -
V gene: TRBV7-2
J gene: TRBJ2-7
D gene: -
CDR3 DNA: TGTGCCAGCAGCTTAGGGCTGGGCTATTACTACGAGCAGTACTTC
CDR3 protein: CASSLGLGYYYEQYF

clone size: -
V gene: TRBV5-1
J gene: TRBJ2-3
D gene: TRBD2
CDR3 DNA: TGCGCCAGCAGCTGGGGCACTAGCGGGGGCACAGATACGCAGTATTTT
CDR3 protein: CASSWGTSGGTDTQYF

clone size: -
V gene: TRBV20-1
J gene: TRBJ1-2
D gene: -
CDR3 DNA: TGCAGTGCTAGAGCGGGGACTGGCTACACCTTC
CDR3 protein: CSARAGTGYTF

clone size: -
V gene: TRBV4-1
J gene: TRBJ2-7
D gene: -
CDR3 DNA: TGCGCCAGCAGTCATGGTGGGCCGGTGGCCTACGAGCAGTACTTC
CDR3 protein: CASSHGGPVAYEQYF

clone size: many
V gene: TRBV15
J gene: TRBJ1-5
D gene: -
CDR3 DNA: TGTGCCACCAGCAGAGACTTACAGGGTACTCAGCCCCAGCATTTT
CDR3 protein: CATSRDLQGTQPQHF

clone size: few
V gene: TRBV6-1
J gene: TRBJ1-6
D gene: -
CDR3 DNA: TGTGCCAGCAGTGAAAAGGAAACTACGATCTCCTATAATTCACCCCTCCACTTT
CDR3 protein: CASSEKETTISYNSPLHF

clone size: -
V gene: TRBV6-2/TRBV6-3
J gene: TRBJ1-2
D gene: -
CDR3 DNA: TGTGCCAGCAGTTACTCGCTCCGGACAGAGCTAATTAACTATGGCTACACCTTC
CDR3 protein: CASSYSLRTELINYGYTF

clone size: -
V gene: TRBV5-8
J gene: TRBJ1-1
D gene: TRBD1
CDR3 DNA: TGTGCCAGCAGCCCGGGACAGGGGAACACTGAAGCTTTCTTT
CDR3 protein: CASSPGQGNTEAFF

clone size: -
V gene: TRBV18
J gene: TRBJ2-7
D gene: TRBD2
CDR3 DNA: TGTGCCAGCTCCCTCGGCGCTAGCGGGGCGGACGAGCAGTACTTC
CDR3 protein: CASSLGASGADEQYF

clone size: -
V gene: TRBV6-2/TRBV6-3
J gene: TRBJ1-2
D gene: -
CDR3 DNA: TGTGCCAGCAGTTACGATGCGGAATTTTATACCCTTTATGGCTACACCTTC
CDR3 protein: CASSYDAEFYTLYGYTF

clone size: -
V gene: TRBV29-1
J gene: TRBJ2-1
D gene: -
CDR3 DNA: TGCAGCGTCCCCCGTAATAGCCGAAATGAGCAGTTCTTC
CDR3 protein: CSVPRNSRNEQFF

clone size: -
V gene: TRBV4-3
J gene: TRBJ2-1
D gene: TRBD2
CDR3 DNA: TGCGCCAGCAGCCAAGGTCCTAGCGGCTTTGCAAATGAGCAGTTCTTC
CDR3 protein: CASSQGPSGFANEQFF

clone size: -
V gene: TRBV16
J gene: TRBJ1-2
D gene: -
CDR3 DNA: TGTGCCAGCAGCCTGGACAGAGTCTATGGCTACACCTTC
CDR3 protein: CASSLDRVYGYTF

clone size: few
V gene: TRBV7-2
J gene: TRBJ1-1
D gene: -
CDR3 DNA: TGTGCCAGCAGCTTAATCGGGAAGGCGAACACTGAAGCTTTCTTT
CDR3 protein: CASSLIGKANTEAFF

clone size: -
V gene: TRBV6-4
J gene: TRBJ2-3
D gene: -
CDR3 DNA: TGTGCCAGCAGTGACGGGTTGGGGGGCCCCACAGATACGCAGTATTTT
CDR3 protein: CASSDGLGGPTDTQYF

clone size: -
V gene: TRBV24-1
J gene: TRBJ2-1
D gene: -
CDR3 DNA: TGTGCCACCAGTGATTTGATACAGCGATACAATGAGCAGTTCTTC
CDR3 protein: CATSDLIQRYNEQFF

clone size: -
V gene: TRBV12-3/TRBV12-4
J gene: TRBJ2-3
D gene: -
CDR3 DNA: TGTGCCAGCAGTTCGGGGTATACGCAGTATTTT
CDR3 protein: CASSSGYTQYF